This TCR beta chain was sequenced during a study of graft-versus-host responses after intestinal transplantation. Study context: Transplant types were multivisceral, liver-intestinal, or isolated intestinal.

General study results and limits: Circulating GvH clones peaking coincided with falling HvG clones soon after transplant.

Germline lookup yields CDR1 GTSNPN and CDR2 SVGIG (reference sequence). The CDR3 totals 15 residues. Trimming removed 0 bases from V and 7 bases from J; junction bases left unmatched: 5. Sequencing was performed with immunoSEQ multiplex PCR; in TCRdb, only in-frame clones are kept and a portion is missing. The profile shows approximately 93,000 clones, 92% of them singletons. About this clone itself: No antigen is known for it.

This chain uses TRBV30 with TRBJ2-1, with 11 nucleotides matching TRBD2. This TCR was recovered from a human donor who was the organ donor for an intestinal transplant. The material was unstimulated CD8+ T cells sorted from spleen or lymph node cells, obtained before transplant. DNA for the CDR3: TGTGCCTGGAGTGTCGTTAGCGGGGGGGTTAATGAGCAGTTCTTC. It translates to CAWSVVSGGVNEQFF. Variable domain in full (rest from reference TRBV30 and TRBJ2-1): SQTIHQWPATLVQPVGSPLSLECTVEGTSNPNLYWYRQAAGRGLQLLFYSVGIGQISSEVPQNLSASRPQDRQFILSSKKLLLSDSGFYLCAWSVVSGGVNEQFFGPGTRLTVL.